Listed here are 17 T cell receptor beta chains from one sample, sequenced in a study of blood T cell repertoires in COVID-19. Using immunoSEQ multiplex PCR, the repertoire was profiled, and TCRdb retains in-frame clones only, with some absent. Of about 260,000 clones detected, about 87% appear once; the ten largest clones hold around 1.5%. What was sequenced was peripheral blood. These receptors all stem from a woman in her thirties or forties who had recovered from COVID-19.

V usage is TRBV5-4 and J usage is TRBJ1-2; 10 bases fit TRBD1. Germline lookup yields CDR1 SGHNT and CDR2 YYREEE (reference sequence). With 5 bases clipped from V and 5 bases from J, the junction kept 12 bases outside the gene matches. The CDR3 totals 16 residues. The CDR3 region has the DNA TGTGCCAGCAGAACCCCGGGACAGGGGTCGCCTTATGGCTACACCTTC. Translating it yields CASRTPGQGSPYGYTF.

V and J are TRBV3-1 (or the pseudogene TRBV3-2) and TRBJ1-1; TRBD1 is a possible D gene (5 bases). The V end lost 3 bases, the J end lost 6 bases, and 8 bases lay between the germline ends. The CDR3 is 12 amino acids. The V gene's germline CDR1 is LGHDT and CDR2 YNNKEL (reference sequence). The CDR3 DNA reads TGTGCCAGCAGCCAGGGGGGGGCTGAAGCTTTCTTT. Translation gives CASSQGGAEAFF.

This chain joins TRBV11-3 and TRBJ2-5, with a possible D match to TRBD1 (5 bases). Germline CDR1 is SGHNT and CDR2 is YENEEA. The germline V and J ends were trimmed by 5 bases and 5 bases, with 18 bases remaining between them. CDR3 length: 15 residues. The CDR3 reads CASSPRAGMGETQYF. In DNA form, the CDR3 reads TGTGCCAGCAGCCCAAGGGCAGGGATGGGGGAGACCCAGTACTTC.

This chain joins TRBV2 and TRBJ2-7, with D perhaps TRBD1 (6 bases). The CDR3 contains 14 residues. V lost 6 bases and J lost 5, with 17 bases in between. Germline values: CDR1 SNHLY, CDR2 FYNNEI. CDR3 DNA: TGTGCCAGCAGGACCCCACTACAGGGAGACGAGCAGTACTTC. Amino acid sequence: CASRTPLQGDEQYF.

The gene calls are TRBV11-2 and TRBJ2-2, with D possibly TRBD1 on 6 matching bases. CDR1 and CDR2 (germline): SGHAT, FQNNGV. V was trimmed by 5 bases and J by 5 bases, leaving 18 bases between them. The CDR3 totals 16 residues. This CDR3 reads CASSRSNTGWTGELFF. DNA of the CDR3: TGTGCCAGCAGCCGGTCGAATACAGGGTGGACCGGGGAGCTGTTTTTT.

The rearrangement uses TRBV28 and TRBJ1-2; unclear D gene. Germline CDR1 reads MDHEN; CDR2 reads SYDVKM. Trimming took 3 bases from V and 6 from J, leaving 5 bases between them. CDR3 size: 11 residues. CDR3 nucleotides: TGTGCCAGCAGTTTGCAGGATGGCTACACCTTC. It codes for CASSLQDGYTF.

This chain uses TRBV12-3 or TRBV12-4 with TRBJ1-2; D is uncertain. CDR3 size: 13 residues. V dropped 2 bases and J dropped 5 bases, with 9 bases sitting between them. DNA of the CDR3: TGTGCCAGCAGTTTAAAAACAGTTTATGGCTACACCTTC. Its protein is CASSLKTVYGYTF.

The V and J genes are TRBV5-8 and TRBJ2-5; D possibly corresponds to TRBD2 (5 bases). This CDR3 region has 13 residues. The V end lost 2 bases, the J end lost 2 bases, and 7 bases lay between the germline ends. Germline values: CDR1 SGHTS, CDR2 YDEGEE. CDR3 nucleotide sequence: TGTGCCAGCAGCTTCCAGCGGCAAGAGACCCAGTACTTC. Its translation: CASSFQRQETQYF.

This rearrangement joins TRBV5-1 to TRBJ1-3, with D hard to call. CDR1 and CDR2 (germline): SGHRS, YFSETQ. This CDR3 has 14 residues. Trimming shortened V by 2 bases and J by 0 bases, and 6 bases separated the two germline ends. The CDR3 nucleotides are TGCGCCAGCAGCTTAGAACACTCTGGAAACACCATATATTTT. Translating gives CASSLEHSGNTIYF.

The chain uses TRBV2 and TRBJ1-2, with TRBD1 matching over 7 bases. Germline assignment: CDR1 SNHLY and CDR2 FYNNEI. This CDR3 is built from 14 residues. V trimming: 6 bases; J trimming: 6 bases; junction bases outside the gene matches: 10. This CDR3 reads CASRGDSSTDGYTF. CDR3 nucleotides: TGTGCCAGCAGGGGGGACAGCTCTACGGATGGCTACACCTTC.

The chain employs TRBV13 and TRBJ2-1, with unresolved D. CDR1 is PRHDT, CDR2 FYEKMQ, per germline (reference sequence). The CDR3 extends over 16 amino acids. V dropped 1 base and J dropped 10 bases, with 20 bases sitting between them. CDR3 in amino acids: CASSLAAGPLQVEQFF. As DNA, the CDR3 is TGTGCCAGCAGCTTAGCGGCTGGGCCGTTGCAGGTGGAGCAGTTCTTC.

V gene TRBV28 combines with J gene TRBJ2-5; D remains ambiguous. Between the trimmed V and J ends, which lost 4 bases and 2 bases, there was a span of 14 bases. The CDR3 is 15 residues long. The V gene's germline CDR1 is MDHEN and CDR2 SYDVKM. The CDR3 sequence is CASSSLRQTQETQYF. In DNA, the CDR3 is TGTGCCAGCAGTTCACTCCGGCAGACTCAAGAGACCCAGTACTTC.

V and J are TRBV7-9 and TRBJ1-5, with no clear D. Deletions cut 2 bases from V and 6 bases from J, with 5 bases between. The CDR3 runs to 12 residues. CDR1 and CDR2 (germline): SEHNR, FQNEAQ (reference sequence). The CDR3 bases are TGTGCCAGCAGCTTACTGAGTCAGCCCCAGCATTTT. As protein: CASSLLSQPQHF.

The chain carries TRBV18 and TRBJ1-4, with D possibly matching TRBD1 (5 bases). Germline assignment: CDR1 KGHSH and CDR2 LQKENI. V shed 3 bases and J shed 5 bases, with 10 bases lying between them. This CDR3 region has 14 residues. CDR3 in DNA: TGTGCCAGCTCACCTCCGAGGACAAATGAAAAACTGTTTTTT. It yields the protein CASSPPRTNEKLFF. Complete variable domain (other parts from reference TRBV18 and TRBJ1-4): NAGVMQNPRHLVRRRGQEARLRCSPMKGHSHVYWYRQLPEEGLKFMVYLQKENIIDESGMPKERFSAEFPKEGPSILRIQQVVRGDSAAYFCASSPPRTNEKLFFGSGTQLSVL.

V gene TRBV9 combines with J gene TRBJ2-1, with D possibly being TRBD2 (6 bases). Germline V gives CDR1 SGDLS, CDR2 YYNGEE. The CDR3 covers 15 residues. With 1 base removed from V and 4 bases from J, the gap between germline ends came to 12 bases. CDR3 in amino acids: CASSVMGGDYNEQFF. In DNA, the CDR3 is TGTGCCAGCAGCGTAATGGGGGGAGATTACAATGAGCAGTTCTTC. Drawing the rest from reference TRBV9 and TRBJ2-1, the complete variable domain is DSGVTQTPKHLITATGQRVTLRCSPRSGDLSVYWYQQSLDQGLQFLIQYYNGEERAKGNILERFSAQQFPDLHSELNLSSLELGDSALYFCASSVMGGDYNEQFFGPGTRLTVL.

The rearrangement uses TRBV9 and TRBJ2-7; D may be TRBD2 (6 bases). Per the germline V gene, CDR1 is SGDLS and CDR2 is YYNGEE. The V and J ends lost 4 bases and 3 bases respectively, with 17 bases between them. This CDR3 comprises 15 residues. The CDR3 DNA reads as TGTGCCAGCAGCCCCCACGGCGCGGGGCTCTACGAGCAGTACTTC. It yields the protein CASSPHGAGLYEQYF.

J is TRBJ2-5 and V is TRBV5-6; possibly TRBD2 for D (5 bases). The CDR3 extends over 12 amino acids. With 0 bases removed from V and 7 bases from J, the gap between germline ends came to 7 bases. The germline V gene has CDR1 SGHDT and CDR2 YYEEEE. The CDR3 region has the DNA TGTGCCAGCAGCTTGGCCGCGGGGACCCAGTACTTC. This sequence encodes CASSLAAGTQYF.